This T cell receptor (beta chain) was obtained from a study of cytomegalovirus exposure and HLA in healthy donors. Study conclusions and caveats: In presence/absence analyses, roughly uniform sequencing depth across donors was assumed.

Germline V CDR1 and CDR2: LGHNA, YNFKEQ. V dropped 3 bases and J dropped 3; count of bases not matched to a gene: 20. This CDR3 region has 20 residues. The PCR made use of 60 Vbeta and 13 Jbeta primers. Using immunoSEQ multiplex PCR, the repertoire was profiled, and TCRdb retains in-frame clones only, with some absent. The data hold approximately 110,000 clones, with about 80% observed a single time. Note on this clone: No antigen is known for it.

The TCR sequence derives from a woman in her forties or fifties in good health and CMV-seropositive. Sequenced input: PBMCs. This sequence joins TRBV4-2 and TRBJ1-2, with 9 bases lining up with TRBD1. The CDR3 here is CASSHHGEGQGDSDYYGYTF. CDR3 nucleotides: TGTGCCAGCAGCCACCATGGGGAGGGACAGGGAGATTCTGATTACTATGGCTACACCTTC.